Presented here are 15 T cell receptor beta chains from one specimen sequenced in a study of blood T cell repertoires in COVID-19. TCRdb's copy holds only in-frame clones and misses some; the assay was immunoSEQ multiplex PCR. The repertoire holds about 490,000 clones, with 80% to 90% as singletons. The sequenced sample consisted of peripheral blood. The source of these receptors is a human donor in a cohort sampled during active COVID-19.

The chain uses TRBV5-1 and TRBJ2-3; TRBD1 agrees at 7 bases. V lost 3 bases, J lost 2 bases, and 9 bases stayed unmatched. The CDR3 loop spans 16 amino acids. The germline CDR1 and CDR2 sequences are SGHRS and YFSETQ. CDR3 sequence (DNA): TGCGCCAGCAGCTACCGGGACAGCTCTTCCACAGATACGCAGTATTTT. The encoded protein is CASSYRDSSSTDTQYF.

The chain couples TRBV7-2 to TRBJ1-6, with a weak D call TRBD1 (5 bases). The CDR3 extends over 14 amino acids. Germline values: CDR1 SGHTA, CDR2 FQGNSA. The V and J ends lost 1 base and 10 bases respectively, with 11 bases between them. CDR3 DNA sequence: TGTGCCAGCAGCTTAGGCGGGGCGGAATCACCCCTCCACTTT. Its protein is CASSLGGAESPLHF.

This clone was recorded many times. The CDR3 sequence: CASSSGSFEKSPLHF. The CDR3 DNA follows: TGTGCCAGCAGTTCCGGGAGCTTCGAGAAGTCACCCCTCCACTTT. The V and J genes are TRBV6-5 and TRBJ1-6; D is uncertain. The CDR3 sequence is 15 residues long. The germline V gene has CDR1 MNHEY and CDR2 SVGAGI. The ends were cut back, 4 bases at V and 10 bases at J, with 17 bases in the middle.

This chain joins TRBV6-5 and TRBJ1-5; D might be TRBD1 (6 bases). The V and J ends lost 6 bases and 3 bases respectively, with 15 bases between them. Germline assignment: CDR1 MNHEY and CDR2 SVGAGI. This CDR3 is 15 amino acids long. The CDR3 protein is CASRPNWGLNQPQHF. For the CDR3, the DNA is TGTGCCAGCAGACCTAACTGGGGGCTCAATCAGCCCCAGCATTTT.

V is TRBV7-2 and J is TRBJ2-7, with 7 bases matching TRBD1. Germline lookup yields CDR1 SGHTA and CDR2 FQGNSA. This CDR3 spans 14 amino acids. Trimming cost V 1 base and J 3 bases; bases outside gene matches: 3. The CDR3 is CASSLDRTGYEQYF. CDR3 sequence (DNA): TGTGCCAGCAGCTTAGATAGGACAGGCTACGAGCAGTACTTC.

The V call is TRBV4-2, the J call TRBJ2-7, with TRBD1 matching over 10 bases. From germline, CDR1 is LGHNA and CDR2 YNFKEQ. The trim removed 3 bases at V and 5 bases at J, leaving 7 bases unmatched. CDR3 length: 15 amino acids. The CDR3 sequence is CASSQNRDRGDEQYF. The CDR3 nucleotides read TGTGCCAGCAGCCAGAACCGGGACAGGGGTGACGAGCAGTACTTC.

The chain joins TRBV5-1 to TRBJ2-3; 8 nucleotides line up with TRBD1. Looked up from germline, CDR1 is SGHRS and CDR2 is YFSETQ. V shed 2 bases and J 2 bases; nucleotides not matched to a gene: 7. The CDR3 has 16 residues. CDR3: CASSFQGATNTDTQYF. CDR3 DNA sequence: TGCGCCAGCAGCTTCCAGGGGGCTACAAACACAGATACGCAGTATTTT.

This clone was recorded many times. The J gene is TRBJ1-4, the V gene TRBV5-6; weak D call: TRBD1 (6 bases). This CDR3 has 14 residues. CDR1 is SGHDT and CDR2 is YYEEEE in the germline V gene. Trimming removed 3 bases at V and 7 bases at J, with 13 bases between. This CDR3 reads CASSWWGQGEKLFF. CDR3 in DNA: TGTGCCAGCAGCTGGTGGGGGCAGGGTGAAAAACTGTTTTTT.

V gene TRBV11-2 combines with J gene TRBJ2-1; D may be TRBD2 (5 bases). This CDR3 spans 13 amino acids. V was shortened by 0 bases and J by 9 bases, with 9 bases between the two germline ends. Per germline, CDR1 SGHAT and CDR2 FQNNGV. CDR3 in amino acids: CASSLERVGEQFF. In nucleotides, the CDR3 is TGTGCCAGCAGCTTAGAGAGGGTAGGTGAGCAGTTCTTC.

V is TRBV7-9 and J is TRBJ1-3, with D uncertain. V lost 1 base to trimming and J lost 0 bases, with 10 bases between them. The CDR3 totals 16 residues. CDR1 and CDR2 (germline): SEHNR, FQNEAQ (reference sequence). The CDR3 DNA reads as TGTGCCAGCAGCTTAGAGTTAGGACTCTCTGGAAACACCATATATTTT. This gives the protein CASSLELGLSGNTIYF.

The rearrangement joins TRBV28 to TRBJ1-1; TRBD1 agrees at 7 bases. V shed 6 bases and J 3 bases; nucleotides not matched to a gene: 7. This CDR3 is 14 amino acids long. In germline, CDR1 is MDHEN, CDR2 SYDVKM. The CDR3 region has the DNA TGTGCCAGCAGCTCGGGACAGCGGCACACTGAAGCTTTCTTT. Residues: CASSSGQRHTEAFF.

This chain joins TRBV28 and TRBJ2-2, with 7 bases fitting TRBD2. Germline lookup yields CDR1 MDHEN and CDR2 SYDVKM. Losses at the gene ends were 3 bases for V and 6 bases for J; bases not matched to a gene: 4. The CDR3 sequence is 14 residues long. The CDR3 loop reads CASSLVAGAGELFF. The CDR3 DNA reads TGTGCCAGCAGTTTGGTTGCGGGAGCCGGGGAGCTGTTTTTT.

This clone was picked up one time. The chain recombines TRBV5-1 with TRBJ2-5; 10 bases fit TRBD2. The CDR3 covers 16 residues. The germline V gene encodes CDR1 SGHRS and CDR2 YFSETQ. V lost 0 bases, J lost 4 bases, and 6 bases stayed unmatched. In DNA form, the CDR3 reads TGCGCCAGCAGCTTGGGTCCAGCGGGAGGGTCAGAGACCCAGTACTTC. This sequence encodes CASSLGPAGGSETQYF.

V and J are TRBV5-6 and TRBJ1-1; 8 nucleotides agree with TRBD1. The germline CDR1 and CDR2 sequences are SGHDT and YYEEEE. V dropped 3 bases and J dropped 3; count of bases not matched to a gene: 1. The CDR3 runs to 13 residues. The CDR3 DNA reads as TGTGCCAGCAGCTCCAGGGGGCACACTGAAGCTTTCTTT. Its protein is CASSSRGHTEAFF.

The gene calls are TRBV27 and TRBJ1-1, with a possible D match to TRBD1 (6 bases). The CDR3 has 17 residues. Trimming removed 1 base from V and 3 bases from J, with 18 bases in between. Germline V gene data show CDR1 as MNHEY and CDR2 as SMNVEV (reference sequence). Here the CDR3 reads CASSLLGLGAPYTEAFF. The CDR3 bases are TGTGCCAGCAGTTTATTAGGTTTGGGGGCTCCGTACACTGAAGCTTTCTTT.